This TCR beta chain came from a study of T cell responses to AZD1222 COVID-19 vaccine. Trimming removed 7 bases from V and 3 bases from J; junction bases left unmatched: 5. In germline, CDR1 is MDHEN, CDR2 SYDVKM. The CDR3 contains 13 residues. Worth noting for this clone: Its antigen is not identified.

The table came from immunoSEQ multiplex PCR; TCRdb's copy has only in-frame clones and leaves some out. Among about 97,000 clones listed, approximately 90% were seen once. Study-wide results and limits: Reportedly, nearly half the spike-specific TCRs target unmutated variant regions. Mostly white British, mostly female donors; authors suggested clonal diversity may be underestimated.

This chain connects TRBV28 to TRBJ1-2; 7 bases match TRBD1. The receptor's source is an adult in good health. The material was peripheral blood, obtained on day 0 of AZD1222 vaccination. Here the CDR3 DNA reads TGTGCCAGCAAAAAGGGGGCCGACTATGGCTACACCTTC. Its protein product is CASKKGADYGYTF.